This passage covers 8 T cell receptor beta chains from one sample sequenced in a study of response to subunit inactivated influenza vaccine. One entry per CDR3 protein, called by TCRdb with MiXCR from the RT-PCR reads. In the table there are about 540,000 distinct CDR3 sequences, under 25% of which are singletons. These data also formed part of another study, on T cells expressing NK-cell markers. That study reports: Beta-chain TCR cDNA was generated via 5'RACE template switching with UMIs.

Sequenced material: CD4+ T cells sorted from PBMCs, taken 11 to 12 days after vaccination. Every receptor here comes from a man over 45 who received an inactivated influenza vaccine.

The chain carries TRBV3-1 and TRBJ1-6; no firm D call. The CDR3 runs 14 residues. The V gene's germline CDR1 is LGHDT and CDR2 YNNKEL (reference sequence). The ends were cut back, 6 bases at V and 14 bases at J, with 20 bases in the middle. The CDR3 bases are TGTGCCAGCAGGTCCTCCCAGCGGGGTCCATCCCTCCACTTT. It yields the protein CASRSSQRGPSLHF.

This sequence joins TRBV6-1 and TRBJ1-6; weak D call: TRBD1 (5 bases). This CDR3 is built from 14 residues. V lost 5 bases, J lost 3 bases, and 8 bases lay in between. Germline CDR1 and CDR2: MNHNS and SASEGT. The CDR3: CASSQQVYNSPLHF. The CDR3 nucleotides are TGTGCCAGCAGTCAACAGGTCTATAATTCACCCCTCCACTTT.

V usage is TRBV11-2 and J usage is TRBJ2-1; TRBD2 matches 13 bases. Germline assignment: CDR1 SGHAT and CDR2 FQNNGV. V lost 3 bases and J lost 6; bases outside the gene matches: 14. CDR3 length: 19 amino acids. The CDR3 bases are TGTGCCAGCAGCTTCCGGACAGGAGCCGGGACTAGCGGGATCAATGAGCAGTTCTTC. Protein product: CASSFRTGAGTSGINEQFF.

In DNA, the CDR3 is TGTGCCAGCAGTTTCCCACGAAGCGGGCTCACCGGGGAGCTGTTTTTT. Its translation: CASSFPRSGLTGELFF. This rearrangement joins TRBV6-2 or TRBV6-3 to TRBJ2-2; TRBD2 is a possible D gene (6 bases). The CDR3 spans 16 residues. Germline V gene sequence: CDR1 MNHEY, CDR2 SVGEGT. The V and J ends lost 4 bases and 4 bases respectively, with 16 bases between them.

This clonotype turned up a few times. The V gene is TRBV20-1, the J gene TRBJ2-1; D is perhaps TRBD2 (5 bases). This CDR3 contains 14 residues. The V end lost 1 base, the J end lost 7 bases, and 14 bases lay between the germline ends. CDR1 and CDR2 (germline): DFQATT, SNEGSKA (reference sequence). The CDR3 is CSARGPGSVNEQFF. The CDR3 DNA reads TGCAGTGCTAGAGGGCCGGGATCTGTAAATGAGCAGTTCTTC.

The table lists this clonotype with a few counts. The CDR3 region has the DNA TGCAGCGTATCTAGCGGGACCTACGAGCAGTACTTC. Translating it yields CSVSSGTYEQYF. This rearrangement joins TRBV29-1 to TRBJ2-7; TRBD2 agrees at 9 bases. V was clipped by 6 bases and J by 2 bases; unmatched bases: 2. There are 12 residues in the CDR3. Per the germline V gene, CDR1 is SQVTM and CDR2 is ANQGSEA.

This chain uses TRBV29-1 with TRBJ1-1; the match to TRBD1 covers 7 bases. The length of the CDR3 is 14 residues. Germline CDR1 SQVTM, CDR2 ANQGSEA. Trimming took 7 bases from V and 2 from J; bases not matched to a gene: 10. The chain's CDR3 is CSAGGGRGNTEAFF. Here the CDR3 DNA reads TGCAGCGCCGGAGGGGGCAGGGGCAACACTGAAGCTTTCTTT.

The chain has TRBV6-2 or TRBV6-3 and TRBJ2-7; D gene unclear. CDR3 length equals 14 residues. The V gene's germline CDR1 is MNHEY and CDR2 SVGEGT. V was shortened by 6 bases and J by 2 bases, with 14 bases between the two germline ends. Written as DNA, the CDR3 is TGTGCCAGCAGGGGATATAGGTCCCCCTACGAGCAGTACTTC. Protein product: CASRGYRSPYEQYF.